This T cell receptor beta chain was observed in a study of PD-1 blockade in classical Hodgkin lymphoma. General study findings and limits: Newly diagnosed and completely responding patients shared comparable baseline diversity.

This clone occurred a few times. No antigen is known for it. Time point specified: cycle 4 day 1 (C4D1), after 5 to 7 weeks of nivolumab. All trial patients relapsed after autologous stem cell transplantation. Progressive disease, partial response or complete response was each patient's best response. CDR1 SGHNT and CDR2 YYREEE come from the germline V gene (reference sequence). The CDR3 extends over 16 amino acids. V was trimmed by 4 bases and J by 8 bases, leaving 22 bases between them. Libraries were prepared by immunoSEQ multiplex PCR; TCRdb keeps only in-frame clonotypes and omits some of them. Among approximately 19,000 clones listed, more than 65% were seen once.

The chain has TRBV5-4 and TRBJ2-1, with D possibly TRBD1 on 5 matching bases. The sequence came from a human donor with classical Hodgkin lymphoma. Specimen: peripheral blood mononuclear cells (PBMCs), collected before the fourth cycle of nivolumab. For the CDR3, the DNA is TGTGCCAGCAGCCCGATCGTGAGAAGTGTAGGGGATGAGCAGTTCTTC. This gives the protein CASSPIVRSVGDEQFF.